These 8 T cell receptor beta chains originate from one sample sequenced in a study of T cell responses to AZD1222 COVID-19 vaccine. Method: immunoSEQ multiplex PCR; TCRdb's copy keeps in-frame clones and lacks some. The table includes some 93,000 clones, 70% to 90% detected once. The specimen was peripheral blood, collected 28 days after the second AZD1222 dose. These receptor sequences come from an adult who received the AZD1222 COVID-19 vaccine.

The gene calls are TRBV2 and TRBJ2-7; 7 nucleotides line up with TRBD1. The CDR3 consists of 15 residues. With V trimmed by 6 bases and J by 0 bases, 8 bases remained unmatched. In germline, CDR1 is SNHLY, CDR2 FYNNEI. CDR3 in amino acids: CASRGDSPTSYEQYF. The CDR3 bases are TGTGCCAGCAGAGGGGACAGCCCTACCTCCTACGAGCAGTACTTC.

V usage is TRBV29-1 and J usage is TRBJ2-5; a possible D gene is TRBD2 (6 bases). This CDR3 region has 13 residues. Trimming removed 0 bases at V and 4 bases at J, with 9 bases between. Germline CDR1 and CDR2: SQVTM and ANQGSEA. The CDR3 DNA reads TGCAGCGTTGAAGAGTTGGGGGGAGAGACCCAGTACTTC. Amino acid sequence: CSVEELGGETQYF. Drawing the rest from reference TRBV29-1 and TRBJ2-5, the complete variable domain is SAVISQKPSRDICQRGTSLTIQCQVDSQVTMMFWYRQQPGQSLTLIATANQGSEATYESGFVIDKFPISRPNLTFSTLTVSNMSPEDSSIYLCSVEELGGETQYFGPGTRLLVL.

This chain joins TRBV12-5 and TRBJ2-1; 9 bases match TRBD1. The CDR3 has 15 residues. With 0 bases clipped from V and 6 bases from J, the junction kept 3 bases outside the gene matches. Germline V gene sequence: CDR1 LGHNT, CDR2 FRNRAP. CDR3 sequence: CASGLVGTGPNEQFF. The DNA for the CDR3 is TGTGCTAGTGGTTTGGTCGGGACAGGGCCCAATGAGCAGTTCTTC.

This sequence joins TRBV7-6 and TRBJ2-1, with 7 bases matching TRBD1. Looked up from germline, CDR1 is SGHVS and CDR2 is FNYEAQ. The CDR3 spans 15 residues. V shed 7 bases and J 1 base; nucleotides not matched to a gene: 7. In DNA form, the CDR3 reads TGTGCCAGCACCGGAGAGGGGGCGTCCTACAATGAGCAGTTCTTC. It yields the protein CASTGEGASYNEQFF.

The rearrangement uses TRBV5-6 and TRBJ1-5; D uncertain. This CDR3 comprises 13 residues. The germline V and J ends were trimmed by 4 bases and 5 bases, with 10 bases remaining between them. Germline CDR1 and CDR2: SGHDT and YYEEEE. In DNA, the CDR3 is TGTGCCAGCAGCGAGTCAGGATATCAGCCCCAGCATTTT. Translating it yields CASSESGYQPQHF.

The gene calls are TRBV7-2 and TRBJ2-7; 13 bases agree with TRBD2. Germline V gene lookup returns CDR1 SGHTA and CDR2 FQGNSA. The CDR3 spans 16 residues. V lost 5 bases and J lost 7; bases outside the gene matches: 11. The CDR3 here is CASSTWTSGSSGEQYF. The DNA of the CDR3 is TGTGCCAGCAGCACCTGGACTAGCGGGAGCTCGGGGGAGCAGTACTTC.

This clone has more than one count but fewer than ten. The gene calls are TRBV11-3 and TRBJ1-1; no reliable D call. The ends were cut back, 5 bases at V and 0 bases at J, with 7 bases in the middle. The CDR3 runs 13 residues. Germline V gene sequence: CDR1 SGHNT, CDR2 YENEEA. As DNA, the CDR3 is TGTGCCAGCAGCCTCCATATGAACACTGAAGCTTTCTTT. This sequence encodes CASSLHMNTEAFF. The entire variable domain, with the rest obtained from reference TRBV11-3 and TRBJ1-1, is as follows: EAGVVQSPRYKIIEKKQPVAFWCNPISGHNTLYWYLQNLGQGPELLIRYENEEAVDDSQLPKDRFSAERLKGVDSTLKIQPAELGDSAVYLCASSLHMNTEAFFGQGTRLTVV.

The V and J genes are TRBV19 and TRBJ1-4; D is uncertain. Germline CDR1 reads LNHDA; CDR2 reads SQIVND (reference sequence). Trimming cost V 5 bases and J 8 bases, with 15 bases left between them. The CDR3 runs 14 residues. The CDR3 reads CASSPTWYEEKLFF. The CDR3 DNA reads as TGTGCCAGTAGTCCGACCTGGTATGAAGAAAAACTGTTTTTT.